This TCR beta chain was captured by sequencing in a study of cytomegalovirus exposure and HLA in healthy donors. 13 Jbeta primers and 60 Vbeta primers were used for the PCR. Here immunoSEQ multiplex PCR was the method, and the copy in TCRdb shows in-frame clones only, minus some. This table holds roughly 56,000 clones, 75% to 85% found once. Study observations and caveats: The listing of 150 to 200 TCR beta chains classed them as cytomegalovirus-associated. Whilst most TCR sequences proved rare, a subset of public TCRs occurred across many donors. Reportedly, cytomegalovirus status was diagnosed with high sensitivity and specificity.

Comment on this clone: As yet, its antigen is unknown. An end of the junction does not agree with germline; a read error may underlie this.

In germline, CDR1 is SEHNR, CDR2 FQNEAQ (reference sequence). The CDR3 spans 15 residues. When sampled, the donors appeared nominally healthy, though they likely had unrecorded immune exposures. The receptor was isolated from a man between 50 and 59 years old in good health and CMV-seropositive. Sequenced sample: PBMCs. The rearrangement uses TRBV7-9 and TRBJ2-2; D may be TRBD2 (5 bases). This CDR3 is CSSSSRTQNTGELFF. The CDR3 coding sequence is TGTTCCAGCAGCTCCCGGACTCAGAACACCGGGGAGCTGTTTTTT.